Following are 32 T cell receptor beta chains from one sample sequenced in a study of shared clonotypes between healthy human individuals. The assay was immunoSEQ multiplex PCR, and TCRdb's table has in-frame clones only and misses some. The sample carries about 1 million clones, roughly 75% recorded once. Sequenced: memory CD4+ T cells sorted from blood. Subset noted: CD45RA-negative fraction. The receptors originated from a young man in good health.

This chain links TRBV7-2 with TRBJ2-5; D possibly corresponds to TRBD2 (7 bases). The germline V gene has CDR1 SGHTA and CDR2 FQGNSA. The ends were cut back, 3 bases at V and 3 bases at J, with 14 bases in the middle. The CDR3 is 15 residues long. The CDR3 DNA reads TGTGCCAGCAGCTTTGGGGGGGGCCCTGAAGAGACCCAGTACTTC. Its translation: CASSFGGGPEETQYF.

The rearrangement links TRBV19 to TRBJ2-7; tentatively, D is TRBD1 (5 bases). Germline V gives CDR1 LNHDA, CDR2 SQIVND (reference sequence). The ends were cut back, 5 bases at V and 2 bases at J, with 16 bases in the middle. CDR3 length: 15 amino acids. The CDR3 DNA follows: TGTGCCAGTAGTCTGGAACCTGGGGCCACCTACGAGCAGTACTTC. Amino acid sequence: CASSLEPGATYEQYF.

The chain couples TRBV18 to TRBJ2-3, with 8 bases lining up with TRBD2. The CDR3 runs to 14 residues. V shed 1 base and J 6 bases; nucleotides not matched to a gene: 3. CDR1 KGHSH and CDR2 LQKENI come from the germline V gene. CDR3 protein: CASSPLASGDTQYF. Written as DNA, the CDR3 is TGTGCCAGCTCACCACTCGCTAGCGGGGATACGCAGTATTTT. Filled out from reference TRBV18 and TRBJ2-3, the complete variable domain reads NAGVMQNPRHLVRRRGQEARLRCSPMKGHSHVYWYRQLPEEGLKFMVYLQKENIIDESGMPKERFSAEFPKEGPSILRIQQVVRGDSAAYFCASSPLASGDTQYFGPGTRLTVL.

This chain connects TRBV6-4 to TRBJ2-1, with 7 bases that match TRBD2. Germline V lookup: CDR1 MRHNA, CDR2 SNTAGT. This CDR3 has 14 residues. Trimming removed 4 bases from V and 6 bases from J; junction bases left unmatched: 6. CDR3 nucleotide sequence: TGTGCCAGCAGTGCGACTAGCCGGAGCAATGAGCAGTTCTTC. Translating it yields CASSATSRSNEQFF.

The genes are TRBV7-2 and TRBJ2-1; 7 nucleotides line up with TRBD2. The CDR3 covers 14 residues. The ends lost 5 bases at V and 6 bases at J; junction bases unmatched: 7. Germline CDR1 and CDR2: SGHTA and FQGNSA. CDR3 nucleotides: TGTGCCAGCAGCGCCCAGGGAGGGTTCAATGAGCAGTTCTTC. This sequence encodes CASSAQGGFNEQFF.

The chain couples TRBV4-3 to TRBJ2-3, with TRBD1 matching over 7 bases. The CDR3 consists of 15 residues. The trim removed 0 bases at V and 8 bases at J, leaving 8 bases unmatched. Germline values: CDR1 LGHNA, CDR2 YSLEER. Here the CDR3 DNA reads TGCGCCAGCAGCCAAGAGACAGGGAAAGGGTCTACGCAGTATTTT. Its translation is CASSQETGKGSTQYF.

J is TRBJ2-3 and V is TRBV4-3; perhaps TRBD2 as D (6 bases). The germline V gene has CDR1 LGHNA and CDR2 YSLEER. The CDR3 is 16 amino acids. Trimming pared 1 base from V and 2 bases from J, leaving 13 bases between. The CDR3 region has the DNA TGCGCCAGCAGCCAAGGCGAGCGGGCTAACACAGATACGCAGTATTTT. The encoded protein is CASSQGERANTDTQYF.

This clone was seen at least ten times. The chain couples TRBV5-4 to TRBJ2-1; 10 nucleotides align to TRBD2. Germline assignment: CDR1 SGHNT and CDR2 YYREEE (reference sequence). This CDR3 has 15 amino acids. The V and J ends lost 0 bases and 8 bases, in that order; junction bases with no gene match: 5. As DNA, the CDR3 is TGTGCCAGCAGCTTGGGCCTAGCGGGAGTCCATGAGCAGTTCTTC. It yields the protein CASSLGLAGVHEQFF.

This clone was observed many times. Other nucleotide sequences from this sample produce the same CDR3. The CDR3 reads CASSGQGTDTQYF. The CDR3 DNA reads TGTGCCAGCAGTGGACAGGGGACAGATACGCAGTATTTT. This chain links TRBV2 with TRBJ2-3, with 8 bases aligning to TRBD1. After removal of 4 bases from V and 3 bases from J, the junction contained 0 bases not matched to a gene. There are 13 residues in the CDR3. Germline loops: CDR1 SNHLY, CDR2 FYNNEI.

The genes are TRBV6-1 and TRBJ1-5, with a tentative D call TRBD1 (6 bases). This CDR3 has 15 amino acids. Trimming pared 5 bases from V and 1 base from J, leaving 12 bases between. CDR1 is MNHNS, CDR2 SASEGT, per germline. The CDR3 loop is CASSRTVLSNQPQHF. The CDR3 coding sequence is TGTGCCAGCAGTCGGACAGTTTTAAGCAATCAGCCCCAGCATTTT.

CDR3 DNA: TGTGCCAGCAGCCATGGGACAGGGGCCCGCTTGAACACTGAAGCTTTCTTT. Translated: CASSHGTGARLNTEAFF. The V gene is TRBV11-2, the J gene TRBJ1-1; 10 bases fit TRBD1. CDR1 and CDR2 from the germline V gene are SGHAT and FQNNGV. After removal of 5 bases from V and 0 bases from J, the junction contained 9 bases not matched to a gene. This CDR3 is built from 17 residues.

This chain uses TRBV18 with TRBJ1-2, with 9 bases aligning to TRBD1. V lost 4 bases, J lost 6 bases, and 9 bases stayed unmatched. Germline V gene sequence: CDR1 KGHSH, CDR2 LQKENI. The CDR3 is 15 residues long. The CDR3 loop reads CASSRNPGQGNGYTF. CDR3 sequence (DNA): TGTGCCAGCTCACGAAACCCGGGACAGGGCAATGGCTACACCTTC.

This clone was observed a handful of times. The chain couples TRBV29-1 to TRBJ1-5; no clear D. The CDR3 contains 12 residues. The germline gives CDR1 SQVTM, CDR2 ANQGSEA. Trimming cost V 7 bases and J 3 bases, with 10 bases left between them. This CDR3 is CSARANNQPQHF. CDR3 DNA sequence: TGCAGCGCCCGGGCCAACAATCAGCCCCAGCATTTT.

This chain links TRBV11-3 with TRBJ2-1, with D possibly called TRBD1 or TRBD2 (6 bases each). Between the trimmed V and J ends, which lost 6 bases and 7 bases, there was a span of 22 bases. The germline V gene has CDR1 SGHNT and CDR2 YENEEA. This CDR3 is built from 16 residues. The CDR3 spells CASSFSPGASLNEQFF. DNA for the CDR3: TGTGCCAGCAGTTTTAGTCCGGGGGCGAGTTTGAATGAGCAGTTCTTC. Full variable domain (outside the CDR3, taken from reference TRBV11-3 and TRBJ2-1): EAGVVQSPRYKIIEKKQPVAFWCNPISGHNTLYWYLQNLGQGPELLIRYENEEAVDDSQLPKDRFSAERLKGVDSTLKIQPAELGDSAVYLCASSFSPGASLNEQFFGPGTRLTVL.

The chain carries TRBV4-1 and TRBJ1-4; 7 bases align to TRBD1. CDR1 is MGHRA, CDR2 YSYEKL, per germline. The CDR3 contains 14 residues. Losses at the gene ends were 3 bases for V and 3 bases for J; bases not matched to a gene: 1. The CDR3, as DNA: TGCGCCAGCAGCCACCAGGGGGCTAATGAAAAACTGTTTTTT. Protein product: CASSHQGANEKLFF.

This sequence joins TRBV18 and TRBJ1-2, with D maybe TRBD1 (5 bases). Germline loops: CDR1 KGHSH, CDR2 LQKENI. V dropped 2 bases and J dropped 5 bases, with 9 bases sitting between them. The CDR3 is 13 amino acids. In nucleotides, the CDR3 is TGTGCCAGCTCACCAGGCAGGACATATGGCTACACCTTC. Its protein is CASSPGRTYGYTF.

The V and J genes are TRBV10-1 and TRBJ2-3, with unresolved D. Germline V CDR1 and CDR2: WNHNN, SYGVQD (reference sequence). V gave up 0 bases and J gave up 4 bases, with 11 bases separating them. The CDR3 is made up of 15 amino acids. The CDR3 spells CASSESLGGADTQYF. The CDR3 DNA reads as TGCGCCAGCAGTGAGTCCCTTGGCGGAGCAGATACGCAGTATTTT.

The chain couples TRBV5-1 to TRBJ2-2, with D perhaps TRBD1 (6 bases). V was clipped by 4 bases and J by 5 bases, with 9 bases between them. This CDR3 is built from 13 residues. Germline assignment: CDR1 SGHRS and CDR2 YFSETQ. The CDR3 coding sequence is TGCGCCAGCAGCACCCAGGGGACCGGGGAGCTGTTTTTT. Amino acids: CASSTQGTGELFF.

This clone was counted many times. CDR3 region: CASSVGTLGELFF. The CDR3 nucleotides are TGTGCCAGCAGTGTGGGGACGCTTGGGGAGCTGTTTTTT. The gene calls are TRBV6-1 and TRBJ2-2, with D perhaps assigned TRBD1 or TRBD2 (5 bases each). CDR1 is MNHNS, CDR2 SASEGT, per germline. The V gene lost 4 bases and the J gene lost 8 bases, with 11 bases spanning the gap. There are 13 residues in the CDR3.

DNA for the CDR3: TGTGCCAGCAGCGTAGATGGGGCGGGCAAAAACATTCAGTACTTC. This sequence encodes CASSVDGAGKNIQYF. The chain joins TRBV9 to TRBJ2-4; TRBD1 or TRBD2 may be the D gene (5 bases each). Germline lookup yields CDR1 SGDLS and CDR2 YYNGEE. The CDR3 totals 15 residues. With 0 bases removed from V and 3 bases from J, the gap between germline ends came to 10 bases.

The chain recombines TRBV5-4 with TRBJ1-2; 10 nucleotides agree with TRBD1. This CDR3 has 17 amino acids. Germline CDR1 SGHNT, CDR2 YYREEE (reference sequence). J was trimmed by 4 bases and V by 3 bases; bases with no gene match: 12. Written as DNA, the CDR3 is TGTGCCAGCAGCTACTCCGGGACAGGGGTAGGAAGCTATGGCTACACCTTC. Encoded protein: CASSYSGTGVGSYGYTF.

This clone was recorded only once. The V and J genes are TRBV30 and TRBJ1-4; tentative D call: TRBD1 (5 bases). V lost 7 bases and J 7 bases, leaving 22 bases between the germline ends. Germline CDR1 GTSNPN, CDR2 SVGIG (reference sequence). The length of the CDR3 is 15 residues. The CDR3 sequence: CAYPDPQGGSEKLFF. CDR3 coding DNA: TGTGCCTACCCGGACCCCCAGGGCGGCAGTGAAAAACTGTTTTTT.

J is TRBJ2-7 and V is TRBV7-2; D gene ambiguous. Looked up from germline, CDR1 is SGHTA and CDR2 is FQGNSA. V gave up 1 base and J gave up 9 bases, with 16 bases separating them. The length of the CDR3 is 14 residues. This CDR3 reads CASSLEGPSLGQYF. Here the CDR3 DNA reads TGTGCCAGCAGCTTAGAGGGTCCCAGCCTCGGGCAGTACTTC.

V is TRBV28 and J is TRBJ2-5, with 9 nucleotides matching TRBD1. The CDR3 consists of 15 residues. Unmatched junction bases numbered 11, after V lost 7 bases and J lost 5 bases. The germline V gene has CDR1 MDHEN and CDR2 SYDVKM. The CDR3 spells CASNSNRGREETQYF. The CDR3 DNA sequence: TGTGCCAGCAATTCGAACAGGGGGCGAGAGGAGACCCAGTACTTC.

The chain is built from TRBV27 and TRBJ1-1; D unresolved. The CDR3 loop spans 14 amino acids. V lost 5 bases to trimming and J lost 0 bases, with 10 bases between them. Germline lookup yields CDR1 MNHEY and CDR2 SMNVEV (reference sequence). The CDR3 is CASSERALNTEAFF. The CDR3 DNA follows: TGTGCCAGCAGTGAAAGGGCTTTGAACACTGAAGCTTTCTTT.

The chain is built from TRBV7-2 and TRBJ2-2, with 8 nucleotides matching TRBD2. The V gene's germline CDR1 is SGHTA and CDR2 FQGNSA. CDR3 size: 16 residues. The V segment lost 5 bases and the J segment 5 bases; nucleotides outside the gene matches: 10. In DNA form, the CDR3 reads TGTGCCAGCAGCCCCTTTTCCGCGGGAGGAACCGGGGAGCTGTTTTTT. Protein: CASSPFSAGGTGELFF.

The J gene is TRBJ2-5, the V gene TRBV27; 11 bases are a match to TRBD2. The CDR3 runs 17 residues. The trim removed 6 bases at V and 2 bases at J, leaving 11 bases unmatched. Germline assignment: CDR1 MNHEY and CDR2 SMNVEV (reference sequence). The chain's CDR3 is CASSLSSGGAGQETQYF. DNA of the CDR3: TGTGCCAGCAGCCTTAGTAGCGGGGGGGCAGGGCAAGAGACCCAGTACTTC.

The rearrangement links TRBV2 to TRBJ1-1; D not certain. V was pared by 8 bases and J by 4 bases, with 14 bases between. There are 13 residues in the CDR3. CDR1 SNHLY and CDR2 FYNNEI come from the germline V gene. CDR3: CASDFDGATEAFF. In nucleotides, the CDR3 is TGTGCCAGCGATTTTGACGGAGCCACTGAAGCTTTCTTT.

This sequence joins TRBV18 and TRBJ2-3; D gene unclear. Trimming cost V 2 bases and J 0 bases, with 9 bases left between them. The CDR3 totals 15 residues. Germline CDR1 KGHSH, CDR2 LQKENI. CDR3: CASSPYQESTDTQYF. The CDR3 coding sequence is TGTGCCAGCTCACCATACCAGGAAAGCACAGATACGCAGTATTTT.

The V and J genes are TRBV6-1 and TRBJ2-3; 7 nucleotides agree with TRBD1. The V gene's germline CDR1 is MNHNS and CDR2 SASEGT. V shed 5 bases and J 6 bases; nucleotides not matched to a gene: 5. CDR3 length: 13 residues. The CDR3 region is CASSQRQGDTQYF. The DNA for the CDR3 is TGTGCCAGCAGTCAGAGACAGGGCGATACGCAGTATTTT.

V is TRBV5-1 and J is TRBJ1-1; D call uncertain. Per the germline V gene, CDR1 is SGHRS and CDR2 is YFSETQ. Trimming removed 4 bases at V and 8 bases at J, with 15 bases between. The CDR3 is 13 amino acids. The DNA of the CDR3 is TGCGCCAGCAGCCCCCGAGGTTACCCGGAAGCTTTCTTT. Translation: CASSPRGYPEAFF.

Turning to this clone: Distinct nucleotide sequences in the sample also encode this CDR3. The chain is built from TRBV5-1 and TRBJ1-6; D not certain. The CDR3 contains 14 residues. Germline values: CDR1 SGHRS, CDR2 YFSETQ. The V end lost 0 bases, the J end lost 4 bases, and 5 bases lay between the germline ends. CDR3 coding DNA: TGCGCCAGCAGCTTGGGAGGATATAATTCACCCCTCCACTTT. Its translation: CASSLGGYNSPLHF.